Presented here are 25 T cell receptor beta chains from one specimen sequenced in a study of human thymus T cells. Thymic tissue was derived from resections collected during corrective heart surgery. Only in-frame clones appear in the TCRdb table, and some are missing; sequencing was by immunoSEQ multiplex PCR. The sample shows more than 70,000 clones, just over 95% of them seen only once. The sequencing input was thymus tissue. Receptors originate from a boy in the first two years of life with a congenital heart defect but otherwise immunologically healthy.

The chain couples TRBV14 to TRBJ1-1; maybe TRBD1 (5 bases). The length of the CDR3 is 15 residues. With 1 base removed from V and 0 bases from J, the gap between germline ends came to 9 bases. Germline V lookup: CDR1 SGHDN, CDR2 FVKESK. In nucleotides, the CDR3 is TGTGCCAGCAGCCAAGGTAAGGGGCTGAACACTGAAGCTTTCTTT. This codes for CASSQGKGLNTEAFF.

V is TRBV6-5 and J is TRBJ1-6; possibly TRBD1 for D (5 bases). V was trimmed by 2 bases and J by 6 bases, leaving 11 bases between them. This CDR3 spans 15 amino acids. CDR1 and CDR2 (germline): MNHEY, SVGAGI. The CDR3 sequence is CASSYEGPRNSPLHF. In DNA form, the CDR3 reads TGTGCCAGCAGTTACGAGGGACCCCGTAATTCACCCCTCCACTTT.

The chain joins TRBV28 to TRBJ2-1; 8 positions agree with TRBD1. Losses at the gene ends were 7 bases for V and 6 bases for J; bases not matched to a gene: 8. CDR1 is MDHEN and CDR2 is SYDVKM in the germline V gene. The CDR3 contains 14 residues. Here the CDR3 reads CASTGGQMSNEQFF. CDR3 DNA sequence: TGTGCCAGCACAGGGGGCCAAATGAGCAATGAGCAGTTCTTC.

The chain has TRBV5-1 and TRBJ2-7; the D gene is possibly TRBD2 (6 bases). This CDR3 is 15 amino acids long. CDR1 and CDR2 from the germline V gene are SGHRS and YFSETQ. V lost 2 bases to trimming and J lost 5 bases, with 17 bases between them. The DNA for the CDR3 is TGCGCCAGCAGCTTCCGGGACTCCCGCGGGAACGAGCAGTACTTC. Protein sequence: CASSFRDSRGNEQYF.

CDR3 in DNA: TGTGCCAGCAGCCCCCGAATTGGTGGAAACACCATATATTTT. It is translated as CASSPRIGGNTIYF. This chain connects TRBV7-2 to TRBJ1-3; D is unclear. V lost 5 bases to trimming and J lost 3 bases, with 11 bases between them. This CDR3 has 14 residues. Germline V gene data show CDR1 as SGHTA and CDR2 as FQGNSA.

The chain has TRBV5-1 and TRBJ2-1, with D uncertain. The CDR3 length is 19 residues. Looked up from germline, CDR1 is SGHRS and CDR2 is YFSETQ. V was cut by 5 bases and J by 3 bases, with 27 bases left in between. The CDR3 bases are TGCGCCAGCAGAACCGCCCCTTCCCGTGGCATCAGATTCTACAATGAGCAGTTCTTC. It encodes CASRTAPSRGIRFYNEQFF.

J is TRBJ2-4 and V is TRBV2; weak D call: TRBD1 (5 bases). Trimming left V 2 bases short and J 11 bases short, with 10 bases between. CDR1 and CDR2 (germline): SNHLY, FYNNEI. This CDR3 comprises 12 residues. For the CDR3, the DNA is TGTGCCAGCAGTGAATGGCAAGGGGTTCAGTACTTC. It specifies CASSEWQGVQYF.

J is TRBJ1-3 and V is TRBV14; a possible D gene is TRBD1 (5 bases). Germline lookup yields CDR1 SGHDN and CDR2 FVKESK. This CDR3 has 19 residues. Trimming removed 0 bases from V and 0 bases from J, with 18 bases in between. CDR3 coding DNA: TGTGCCAGCAGCCAAGACGCAGGGACCCGAGGTAGCTCTGGAAACACCATATATTTT. Protein sequence: CASSQDAGTRGSSGNTIYF.

The CDR3 region is CASTLETSDHSYEQYF. The CDR3 DNA is TGTGCCAGCACCTTAGAGACTAGCGACCACTCCTACGAGCAGTACTTC. The chain links TRBV25-1 to TRBJ2-7; the match to TRBD2 covers 8 bases. The CDR3 is made up of 16 amino acids. The junction had 11 bases not matched to a gene; V was cut back by 7 bases and J by 0 bases. Per the germline V gene, CDR1 is MGHDK and CDR2 is SYGVNS.

This chain links TRBV28 with TRBJ2-7, with a possible D match to TRBD1 (5 bases). CDR3 size: 16 residues. The germline CDR1 and CDR2 sequences are MDHEN and SYDVKM. Trimming left V 1 base short and J 0 bases short, with 13 bases between. The CDR3 DNA reads TGTGCCAGCAGTTTATCGCCAGACAGTAGCTCCTACGAGCAGTACTTC. Encoded protein: CASSLSPDSSSYEQYF.

The chain couples TRBV6-4 to TRBJ2-5; 7 nucleotides line up with TRBD2. There are 14 residues in the CDR3. V gave up 6 bases and J gave up 0 bases; unmatched junction bases: 4. Germline assignment: CDR1 MRHNA and CDR2 SNTAGT. The DNA of the CDR3 is TGTGCCAGCAGCCTAGCGGAGTACCAAGAGACCCAGTACTTC. Translating it yields CASSLAEYQETQYF.

In its sample, this clone was seen once. The rearrangement links TRBV28 to TRBJ1-5; 7 bases agree with TRBD1. CDR1 is MDHEN and CDR2 is SYDVKM in the germline V gene. This CDR3 comprises 16 residues. Losses at the gene ends were 5 bases for V and 6 bases for J; bases not matched to a gene: 13. CDR3 sequence (DNA): TGTGCCAGCAGTCCCCATAGGGGGACAGTAAGTCAGCCCCAGCATTTT. Translated, it gives CASSPHRGTVSQPQHF.

This clone appeared once. The gene calls are TRBV4-3 and TRBJ2-7; tentative D call: TRBD2 (5 bases). V lost 6 bases to trimming and J lost 2 bases, with 14 bases between them. The CDR3 is made up of 14 amino acids. Germline lookup yields CDR1 LGHNA and CDR2 YSLEER. The CDR3 bases are TGCGCCAGCAGAAAGACTCGGGAAACCTACGAGCAGTACTTC. It translates to CASRKTRETYEQYF.

V gene TRBV28 combines with J gene TRBJ2-1; TRBD2 might be the D (5 bases). Trimming took off 5 bases at V and 9 bases at J, with 26 bases between the two ends. CDR1 MDHEN and CDR2 SYDVKM come from the germline V gene. The CDR3 is made up of 17 amino acids. The CDR3 loop is CASSKNWRWPKGCEQFF. CDR3 DNA sequence: TGTGCCAGCAGTAAGAATTGGAGGTGGCCCAAAGGCTGTGAGCAGTTCTTC.

The chain employs TRBV4-1 and TRBJ1-6, with D tentatively TRBD1 (6 bases). Trimming stripped 3 bases from V and 2 bases from J, with 14 bases between. The CDR3 totals 17 residues. Germline V gives CDR1 MGHRA, CDR2 YSYEKL. The CDR3 DNA follows: TGCGCCAGCAGCCACTTCAGGGGTCAGGCCTATAATTCACCCCTCCACTTT. The encoded protein is CASSHFRGQAYNSPLHF.

The chain combines TRBV7-2 with TRBJ2-3; D is ambiguous. Trimming removed 5 bases from V and 0 bases from J, with 21 bases in between. CDR1 and CDR2 (germline): SGHTA, FQGNSA. The CDR3 consists of 18 residues. CDR3 residues: CASSVTNIPLTSTDTQYF. As DNA, the CDR3 is TGTGCCAGCAGCGTTACAAACATTCCCCTAACTAGCACAGATACGCAGTATTTT.

The CDR3 loop reads CASSSSDRGNTIYF. CDR3 in DNA: TGTGCCAGCAGCTCTTCGGACAGGGGAAACACCATATATTTT. The chain couples TRBV5-6 to TRBJ1-3; TRBD1 matches 7 bases. The junction had 4 bases not matched to a gene; V was cut back by 3 bases and J by 4 bases. CDR1 SGHDT and CDR2 YYEEEE come from the germline V gene. The CDR3 loop spans 14 amino acids.

The chain is built from TRBV28 and TRBJ2-6; possible D gene TRBD1, 6 bases. In germline, CDR1 is MDHEN, CDR2 SYDVKM. The CDR3 is made up of 19 amino acids. Deletions cut 3 bases from V and 2 bases from J, with 20 bases between. The CDR3 DNA reads TGTGCCAGCAGTTTTTGGGCTCACATCACAGGGCCTGGGGCCAACGTCCTGACTTTC. Protein product: CASSFWAHITGPGANVLTF.

The chain is built from TRBV6-1 and TRBJ1-6; 9 nucleotides align to TRBD1. Germline CDR1 and CDR2: MNHNS and SASEGT. The J segment lost 7 bases and the V segment lost 2 bases, leaving 12 bases of the junction unmatched. The CDR3 totals 18 residues. The CDR3, as DNA: TGTGCCAGCAGTGAAAAACAGGGGGCCAACCTTGGGAATTCACCCCTCCACTTT. Its translation is CASSEKQGANLGNSPLHF.

The chain is built from TRBV19 and TRBJ1-1; D is undetermined. V was cut by 3 bases and J by 5 bases, with 13 bases left in between. Germline loops: CDR1 LNHDA, CDR2 SQIVND (reference sequence). The CDR3 has 14 residues. The CDR3 here is CASSISTSTTEAFF. CDR3 nucleotide sequence: TGTGCCAGTAGTATTTCAACCTCCACGACTGAAGCTTTCTTT.

V usage is TRBV5-1 and J usage is TRBJ1-2; D not resolved. CDR3 length: 13 amino acids. V lost 1 base to trimming and J lost 9 bases, with 13 bases between them. The germline CDR1 and CDR2 sequences are SGHRS and YFSETQ. The CDR3 DNA follows: TGCGCCAGCAGCTTGAAAGGGCTTGAAAGCTACACCTTC. Its protein product is CASSLKGLESYTF. Combining the CDR3 with reference TRBV5-1 and TRBJ1-2 gives the whole variable domain KAGVTQTPRYLIKTRGQQVTLSCSPISGHRSVSWYQQTPGQGLQFLFEYFSETQRNKGNFPGRFSGRQFSNSRSEMNVSTLELGDSALYLCASSLKGLESYTFGSGTRLTVV.

The chain has TRBV29-1 and TRBJ2-5; the match to TRBD1 covers 7 bases. V trimming: 5 bases; J trimming: 2 bases; junction bases outside the gene matches: 14. CDR1 is SQVTM, CDR2 ANQGSEA, per germline. This CDR3 spans 16 amino acids. CDR3 region: CSVRRCYTGEQETQYF. As DNA, the CDR3 is TGCAGCGTTCGGCGGTGTTATACAGGGGAGCAAGAGACCCAGTACTTC.

V usage is TRBV5-5 and J usage is TRBJ1-4; D possibly corresponds to TRBD1 (5 bases). CDR3 length: 19 residues. V was trimmed by 0 bases and J by 8 bases, leaving 26 bases between them. CDR1 and CDR2 from the germline V gene are SGHKS and YYEKEE (reference sequence). The CDR3 coding sequence is TGTGCCAGCAGCTTGGCTATGGGTGTGCAGGGCGGGTTAAAGGAAAAACTGTTTTTT. The encoded protein is CASSLAMGVQGGLKEKLFF.

The genes are TRBV11-2 and TRBJ2-7, with 9 bases lining up with TRBD1. The CDR3 contains 14 residues. Germline V CDR1 and CDR2: SGHAT, FQNNGV. The V and J ends lost 3 bases and 4 bases, in that order; junction bases with no gene match: 4. In DNA, the CDR3 is TGTGCCAGCAGCTTGGACAGGGGTTTTTACGAGCAGTACTTC. This encodes CASSLDRGFYEQYF.

The chain carries TRBV4-3 and TRBJ1-4; weak D call: TRBD1 (5 bases). Trimming took 2 bases from V and 10 from J, leaving 20 bases between them. This CDR3 region has 16 residues. Per the germline V gene, CDR1 is LGHNA and CDR2 is YSLEER. Written as DNA, the CDR3 is TGCGCCAGCAGCCAACAAGGAACACAGGATAGGGGAAAACTGTTTTTT. Amino acid sequence: CASSQQGTQDRGKLFF.